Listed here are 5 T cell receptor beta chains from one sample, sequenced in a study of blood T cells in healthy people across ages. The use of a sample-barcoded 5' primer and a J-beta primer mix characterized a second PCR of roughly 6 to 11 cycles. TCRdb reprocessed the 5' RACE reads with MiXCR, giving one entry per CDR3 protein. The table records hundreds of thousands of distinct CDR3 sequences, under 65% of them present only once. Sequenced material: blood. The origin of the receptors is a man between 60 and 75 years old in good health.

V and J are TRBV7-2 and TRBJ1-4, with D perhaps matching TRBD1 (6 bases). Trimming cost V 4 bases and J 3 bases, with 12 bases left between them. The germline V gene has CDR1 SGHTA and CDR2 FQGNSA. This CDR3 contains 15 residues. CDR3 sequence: CASSSQTGPNEKLFF. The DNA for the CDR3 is TGTGCCAGCAGCTCCCAGACAGGACCTAATGAAAAACTGTTTTTT.

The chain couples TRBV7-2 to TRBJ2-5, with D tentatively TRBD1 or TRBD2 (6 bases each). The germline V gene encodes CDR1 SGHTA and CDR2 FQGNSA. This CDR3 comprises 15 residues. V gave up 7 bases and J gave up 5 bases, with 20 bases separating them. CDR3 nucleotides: TGTGCCAGCAACCTAGTTACGGGGGCCCGGGAGACCCAGTACTTC. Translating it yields CASNLVTGARETQYF.

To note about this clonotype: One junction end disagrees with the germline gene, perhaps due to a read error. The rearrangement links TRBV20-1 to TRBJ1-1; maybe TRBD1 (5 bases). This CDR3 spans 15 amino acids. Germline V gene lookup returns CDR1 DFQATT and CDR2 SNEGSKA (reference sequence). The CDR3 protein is CSARDPEQVNPEAFF. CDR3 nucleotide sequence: TGCAGTGCTAGAGATCCGGAACAGGTGAACCCTGAAGCTTTCTTT.

This CDR3 is CASSVGWSRGEQFF. The CDR3 DNA sequence: TGTGCCAGCAGCGTAGGGTGGAGTCGGGGTGAGCAGTTCTTC. This rearrangement joins TRBV9 to TRBJ2-1; a possible D gene is TRBD2 (5 bases). Trimming removed 0 bases from V and 9 bases from J, with 13 bases in between. This CDR3 region has 14 residues. Germline CDR1 SGDLS, CDR2 YYNGEE.

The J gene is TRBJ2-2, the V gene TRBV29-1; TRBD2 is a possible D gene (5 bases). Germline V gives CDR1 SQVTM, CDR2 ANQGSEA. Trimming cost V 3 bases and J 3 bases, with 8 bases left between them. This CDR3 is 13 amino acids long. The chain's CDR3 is CSVDARDTGELFF. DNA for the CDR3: TGCAGCGTTGACGCGAGGGACACCGGGGAGCTGTTTTTT.